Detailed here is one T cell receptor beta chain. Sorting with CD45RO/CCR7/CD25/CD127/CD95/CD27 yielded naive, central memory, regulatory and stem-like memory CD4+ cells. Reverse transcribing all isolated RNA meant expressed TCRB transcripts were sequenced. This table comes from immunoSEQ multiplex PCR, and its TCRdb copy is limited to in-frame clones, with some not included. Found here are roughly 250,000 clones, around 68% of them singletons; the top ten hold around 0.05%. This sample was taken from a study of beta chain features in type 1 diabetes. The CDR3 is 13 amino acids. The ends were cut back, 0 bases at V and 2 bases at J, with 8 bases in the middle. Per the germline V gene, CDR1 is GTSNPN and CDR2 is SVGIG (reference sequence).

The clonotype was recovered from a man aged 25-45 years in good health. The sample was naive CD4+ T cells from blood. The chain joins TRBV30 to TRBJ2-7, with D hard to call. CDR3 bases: TGTGCCTGGAGTGTCCGTCTTGCCTACGAGCAGTACTTC. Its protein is CAWSVRLAYEQYF.